The clone carrying this T cell receptor beta chain showed up many times. The target antigen is unknown. The CDR3 totals 15 residues. Germline CDR1 and CDR2: SGHRS and YFSETQ. V trimming: 0 bases; J trimming: 5 bases; junction bases outside the gene matches: 3. A single record per CDR3 protein comes from TCRdb applying MiXCR to the 5' RACE reads. This table holds 500,000 to 650,000 distinct CDR3 sequences, under 25% found once. This specimen comes from a study of identical twins. Study-wide results and caveats: Whereas memory repertoires showed no such difference, abundant cord blood beta clonotypes carried fewer insertions. Cross-sectional statistical analysis, not tracking of the same donors, underpinned the conclusions.

The data were also submitted as part of a second study, on yellow fever vaccine responses in identical twins.

Sequencing was done on a sample of CD4+ T cells sorted from blood. The rearrangement links TRBV5-1 to TRBJ2-1, with 9 positions matching TRBD2. The sequence was obtained from a young woman in good health. The CDR3 loop is CASSLALAGNNEQFF. The CDR3 bases are TGCGCCAGCAGCTTGGCCCTAGCGGGGAACAATGAGCAGTTCTTC.